The entry below gives a single T cell receptor beta chain sequence along with its context. Antigen specificity is unknown. The sample originates from a study of T cell responses to AZD1222 COVID-19 vaccine. Findings of the study overall: The study sampled repertoires only after the peak T cell response.

Using immunoSEQ multiplex PCR, the repertoire was profiled, and TCRdb retains in-frame clones only, with some absent. Among some 120,000 clones, roughly 90% were seen once, and the ten largest hold 2.8%. Looked up from germline, CDR1 is SGDLS and CDR2 is YYNGEE. Trimming removed 0 bases from V and 3 bases from J, with 12 bases in between. The CDR3 spans 15 residues. The chain links TRBV9 to TRBJ1-1; D gene uncertain. The TCR sequence derives from an adult in good health. Sequenced here: peripheral blood, sampled on day 0 of AZD1222 vaccination. The CDR3 DNA follows: TGTGCCAGCAGCGTAGAGTCGGAAAGGGACACTGAAGCTTTCTTT. Residues: CASSVESERDTEAFF. Looking up the rest from reference TRBV9 and TRBJ1-1 gives the full variable domain: DSGVTQTPKHLITATGQRVTLRCSPRSGDLSVYWYQQSLDQGLQFLIQYYNGEERAKGNILERFSAQQFPDLHSELNLSSLELGDSALYFCASSVESERDTEAFFGQGTRLTVV.